This T cell receptor beta chain was sequenced for a study of STAT5B mutations in CD4+ large granular lymphocyte leukemia. Findings and limits, study-wide: Without putative leukemic clones, patient CD4-sorted repertoires remained more clonal than healthy CD4+ repertoires. 25% of private leukemic clonotypes occurred rarely in other patients' non-leukemic repertoires. Top patient clones used TRBV06 genes more often: 8/27 versus 2/35 in controls. Without HLA matching, higher CD4+ than CD8+ T-LGLL clonality could reflect small sample size.

Of note for this clone: Its target is not known.

Clones were read by immunoSEQ multiplex PCR, and TCRdb kept only the in-frame ones, dropping some. The repertoire includes fewer than 45,000 clones, 81% of them detected once, and about 3.8% sits in the top ten. V shed 0 bases and J shed 2 bases, with 10 bases lying between them. This CDR3 region has 15 residues. CDR1 and CDR2 from the germline V gene are SGDLS and YYNGEE. This chain joins TRBV9 and TRBJ2-3, with D possibly matching TRBD2 (6 bases). The clonotype originates from a human donor in good health. The sequenced material came from CD4+ T cells from blood buffy coats. The CDR3 region is CASSVDAGFTDTQYF. Written as DNA, the CDR3 is TGTGCCAGCAGCGTAGACGCGGGATTCACAGATACGCAGTATTTT.